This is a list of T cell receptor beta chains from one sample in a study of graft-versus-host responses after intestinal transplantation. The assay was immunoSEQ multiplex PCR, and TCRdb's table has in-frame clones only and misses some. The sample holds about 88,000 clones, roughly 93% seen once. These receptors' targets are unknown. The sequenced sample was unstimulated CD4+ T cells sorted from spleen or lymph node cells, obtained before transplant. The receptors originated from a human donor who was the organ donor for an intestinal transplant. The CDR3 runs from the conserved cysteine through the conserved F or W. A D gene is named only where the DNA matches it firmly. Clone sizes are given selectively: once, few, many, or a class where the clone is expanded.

TGTGCCAGCAGTTACTCGGGACAGGGGGGATACAATGAGCAGTTCTTC | CASSYSGQGGYNEQFF | TRBV6-5 | TRBD1 | TRBJ2-1 | NA
TGTGCCGGACAACGGAACGCTAATGAAAAACTGTTTTTT | CAGQRNANEKLFF | TRBV6-6 | NA | TRBJ1-4 | NA
TGTGCCAGCAGCATCCGGACGGCTCTCGAGCAGTACTTC | CASSIRTALEQYF | TRBV28 | NA | TRBJ2-7 | NA
TGTGCCAGCAGCCCGGCGGGGGTGGTGAACACTGAAGCTTTCTTT | CASSPAGVVNTEAFF | TRBV27 | NA | TRBJ1-1 | NA
TGTGCCAGCAGGAGGGACAGTACTTACAATGAGCAGTTCTTC | CASRRDSTYNEQFF | TRBV7-8 | TRBD1 | TRBJ2-1 | NA
TGTGCCAGCAGTTTTCAGAGTGAAGCTTTCTTT | CASSFQSEAFF | TRBV28 | NA | TRBJ1-1 | NA
TGTGCCTGGACCGAACAGAGCTATGGCTACACCTTC | CAWTEQSYGYTF | TRBV30 | NA | TRBJ1-2 | NA
TGTGCCAGCAGTTTGGCGGGACAGAGCTACGAGCAGTACTTC | CASSLAGQSYEQYF | TRBV28 | NA | TRBJ2-7 | NA
TGTGCCAGCAGTCAGGAGGGGGGGACTGAAGCTTTCTTT | CASSQEGGTEAFF | TRBV6-4 | NA | TRBJ1-1 | few
TGTGCCAGCAGCTTGGCCCGGGGGGGGGACTACAATGAGCAGTTCTTC | CASSLARGGDYNEQFF | TRBV5-4 | TRBD2 | TRBJ2-1 | NA
TGTGCCAGCACGACGGCGAATGACTACGAGCAGTACTTC | CASTTANDYEQYF | TRBV9 | NA | TRBJ2-7 | NA
TGCGCCAGCAGCGCGCCGACGAGCTCTGGGGCCAACGTCCTGACTTTC | CASSAPTSSGANVLTF | TRBV5-1 | NA | TRBJ2-6 | NA
TGTGCCAGCAGCCACGGGCCGTGGGTTACAGGGGTGAATGAGCAGTTCTTC | CASSHGPWVTGVNEQFF | TRBV13 | TRBD1 | TRBJ2-1 | NA
TGTGCCAGTAATAGACGGAGCTCTGGAAACACCATATATTTT | CASNRRSSGNTIYF | TRBV19 | NA | TRBJ1-3 | few
TGTGCCAGCTCAGCCAGAGAGACCCAGTACTTC | CASSARETQYF | TRBV18 | NA | TRBJ2-5 | NA
TGTGCCAGCAGCTCTAGATCGAGCTCTGGAAACACCATATATTTT | CASSSRSSSGNTIYF | TRBV5-6 | NA | TRBJ1-3 | NA
TGTGCCAGCAGTTACTCGAAGGGGCTGAACACTGAAGCTTTCTTT | CASSYSKGLNTEAFF | TRBV6-6 | NA | TRBJ1-1 | NA
TGTGCCAGCAGTGCCTCATTATATACGCAGTATTTT | CASSASLYTQYF | TRBV6-5 | NA | TRBJ2-3 | NA
TGTGCCAGCAGTTCAACAGGGGAAACCTACGAGCAGTACTTC | CASSSTGETYEQYF | TRBV28 | TRBD1 | TRBJ2-7 | NA
TGTGCCAGCATCCCCCGGAGGGCTCTCTCGTACAATGAGCAGTTCTTC | CASIPRRALSYNEQFF | TRBV28 | NA | TRBJ2-1 | NA
TGCAGTGCGGGGGTATCCGAGACCCAGTACTTC | CSAGVSETQYF | TRBV20-1 | NA | TRBJ2-5 | NA
TGTGCCAGCAGTCCCCGGGAACCGAGGGGAGAAGCTTTCTTT | CASSPREPRGEAFF | TRBV6-1 | NA | TRBJ1-1 | NA
TGTGCCAGCAGACTGAGCTACGAGCAGTACTTC | CASRLSYEQYF | TRBV2 | NA | TRBJ2-7 | NA
TGTGCCAGTAAGGGGACAGGTTATGGCTACACCTTC | CASKGTGYGYTF | TRBV19 | TRBD1 | TRBJ1-2 | NA
TGTGCCTGTCGTAAATATGGGACCGCCTACGAGCAGTACTTC | CACRKYGTAYEQYF | TRBV30 | NA | TRBJ2-7 | NA
TGTGCTAGTGCCGAAAACAGGGGGACCGATGAGCAGTTCTTC | CASAENRGTDEQFF | TRBV12-5 | TRBD1 | TRBJ2-1 | NA
TGTGCCATCAGTGAGTCAGGGGGGAACACTGAAGCTTTCTTT | CAISESGGNTEAFF | TRBV10-3 | NA | TRBJ1-1 | NA
TGTGCCAGTCGTAGGTCCGGGACGGGGAACGACTATGGCTACACCTTC | CASRRSGTGNDYGYTF | TRBV19 | NA | TRBJ1-2 | NA
TGTGCCAGCAGTTCAGGGACGGGTGAATGGCCCCAGCATTTT | CASSSGTGEWPQHF | TRBV27 | NA | TRBJ1-5 | NA
TGTGCCAGCAGTCGGACAGTGACTAATGAAAAACTGTTTTTT | CASSRTVTNEKLFF | TRBV27 | NA | TRBJ1-4 | NA
TGCGCCAGCAGCTGGGGAGAGGGAGTCACAGATACGCAGTATTTT | CASSWGEGVTDTQYF | TRBV5-1 | NA | TRBJ2-3 | NA
TGTGCTAGTGGCCGACTTTACAGGGGCCCAACCCGCTACGAGCAGTACTTC | CASGRLYRGPTRYEQYF | TRBV12-5 | TRBD1 | TRBJ2-7 | NA
TGTGCCAGCTCACTGCTCTCAGGGGTTCACACTGAAGCTTTCTTT | CASSLLSGVHTEAFF | TRBV18 | NA | TRBJ1-1 | NA
TGTGCCAGCAGCTTGGATGATTGGAGACGCGGAGAGACCCAGTACTTC | CASSLDDWRRGETQYF | TRBV5-4 | NA | TRBJ2-5 | NA
TGTGCCAGCAGTGACCGGCCCCAGGCGGACCAAAGCTCCTACGAGCAGTACTTC | CASSDRPQADQSSYEQYF | TRBV25-1 | NA | TRBJ2-7 | NA
TGTGCCAGCAGCCCCTCAGTAGCTCCAAGCGAAAAACTGTTTTTT | CASSPSVAPSEKLFF | TRBV9 | NA | TRBJ1-4 | NA
TGTGCCAGCAGCTTAGCCCGGACCGGAGGAAACACCATATATTTT | CASSLARTGGNTIYF | TRBV7-2 | NA | TRBJ1-3 | NA
TGTGCCAGCCGCATGAGCGAACCCGTCTCCTACGAGCAGTACTTC | CASRMSEPVSYEQYF | TRBV27 | NA | TRBJ2-7 | NA
TGCGCCAGCAGCTTGGGGAATTCACCCCTCCACTTT | CASSLGNSPLHF | TRBV5-1 | NA | TRBJ1-6 | once
TGTGCCAGCAGTTTATTAGAGAGGGGCGTTCTTAGTGGCTACACCTTC | CASSLLERGVLSGYTF | TRBV28 | NA | TRBJ1-2 | NA
TGTGCCAGCAGTGATCTCGGCGACTCTAGCGGGGGGGCCGTGGTGACCCAGTACTTC | CASSDLGDSSGGAVVTQYF | TRBV6-1 | TRBD2 | TRBJ2-5 | few
TGTGCCAGCAGCTTAGTTGTTGGACAGGGAGGCGCTCAGCCCCAGCATTTT | CASSLVVGQGGAQPQHF | TRBV7-2 | TRBD1 | TRBJ1-5 | once
TGTGCCAGCAGCTCGGGACTTAAAGAGACCCAGTACTTC | CASSSGLKETQYF | TRBV9 | NA | TRBJ2-5 | NA
TGTGCCAGCAGCCCCCCGGGAGGCTACGAGCAGTACTTC | CASSPPGGYEQYF | TRBV7-9 | TRBD2 | TRBJ2-7 | NA
TGTGCCAGCAGTTCACGTAACTCTGGAAACACCATATATTTT | CASSSRNSGNTIYF | TRBV27 | NA | TRBJ1-3 | NA
TGTGCCTGGAGTGTAGGGCTAGCGGGGGGCCGGTACCAAGAGACCCAGTACTTC | CAWSVGLAGGRYQETQYF | TRBV30 | TRBD2 | TRBJ2-5 | once
TGTGCCAGCAGCCTCGAGGTCCGACTAGCCGGGTACTCAGATACGCAGTATTTT | CASSLEVRLAGYSDTQYF | TRBV4-2 | TRBD2 | TRBJ2-3 | NA
TGTGCCAGCAGTCTAACCGGGGCCGGGGAGCTGTTTTTT | CASSLTGAGELFF | TRBV27 | NA | TRBJ2-2 | NA